Listed here is a single T cell receptor beta chain. TCRdb redid the calling of the 5' RACE reads with MiXCR, one entry per CDR3 protein. The table lists some 27,000 distinct CDR3 sequences, less than 6.5% of them singletons, with about 1.8% in the top ten. The CDR3 loop spans 16 amino acids. The germline V gene has CDR1 SGDLS and CDR2 YYNGEE. The ends lost 0 bases at V and 7 bases at J; junction bases unmatched: 11. This sample was taken from a study of CD8 T cells in ankylosing spondylitis. The V and J genes are TRBV9 and TRBJ2-5; 8 bases are a match to TRBD2. The sequence came from a female donor with ankylosing spondylitis or in good health (not recorded which). Sequences were obtained from blood, either unsorted or a sorted T cell fraction (not recorded which). The CDR3 here is CASSVGRGGREPTQYF. The CDR3 DNA follows: TGTGCCAGCAGCGTAGGTCGGGGGGGCCGTGAGCCGACCCAGTACTTC.